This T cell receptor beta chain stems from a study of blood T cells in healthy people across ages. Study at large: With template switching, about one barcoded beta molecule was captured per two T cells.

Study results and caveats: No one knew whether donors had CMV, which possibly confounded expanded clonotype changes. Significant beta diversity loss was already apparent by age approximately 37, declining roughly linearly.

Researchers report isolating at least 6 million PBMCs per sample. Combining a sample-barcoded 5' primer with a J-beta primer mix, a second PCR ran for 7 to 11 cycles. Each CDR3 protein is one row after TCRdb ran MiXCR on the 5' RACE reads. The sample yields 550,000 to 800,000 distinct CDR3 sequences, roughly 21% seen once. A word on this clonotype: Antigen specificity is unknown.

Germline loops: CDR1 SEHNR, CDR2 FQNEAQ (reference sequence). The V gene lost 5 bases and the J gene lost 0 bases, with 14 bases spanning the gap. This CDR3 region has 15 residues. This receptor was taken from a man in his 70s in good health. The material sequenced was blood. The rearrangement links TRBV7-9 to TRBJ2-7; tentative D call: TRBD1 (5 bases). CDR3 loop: CASSAQGRGSYEQYF. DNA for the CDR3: TGTGCCAGCAGCGCCCAGGGAAGGGGCTCCTACGAGCAGTACTTC. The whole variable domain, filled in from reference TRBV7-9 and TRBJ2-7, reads DTGVSQNPRHKITKRGQNVTFRCDPISEHNRLYWYRQTLGQGPEFLTYFQNEAQLEKSRLLSDRFSAERPKGSFSTLEIQRTEQGDSAMYLCASSAQGRGSYEQYFGPGTRLTVT.